A single sample gave rise to the 4 T cell receptor beta chains below, sequenced in a study of regulatory T cells in long-lasting Graves disease. Arm-PCR of CDR3 regions and iRepertoire HTBI primers were used to build TCR beta libraries. MiXCR, run by TCRdb on the multiplex PCR reads, gives a single entry per CDR3 protein. This table has a few hundred thousand distinct CDR3 sequences, approximately 18% appearing once. Stated time point: newly diagnosed GD, antithyroid drugs for less than 3 months. From PBMCs, RNA was extracted and then used to make the TCR library. The same sample was also used in a study of T cells in Graves' hyperthyroidism and ophthalmopathy.

The sequences come from peripheral blood mononuclear cells (PBMCs), collected at new diagnosis, from a patient treated with antithyroid drugs. The receptors stem from a woman in her twenties or thirties with Graves disease.

The V and J genes are TRBV11-1 and TRBJ2-4, with D tentatively TRBD1 or TRBD2 (5 bases each). The CDR3 sequence is 17 residues long. Trimming removed 5 bases from V and 1 base from J, with 18 bases in between. Germline V gene sequence: CDR1 SGHAT, CDR2 FQDESV (reference sequence). CDR3 nucleotides: TGTGCCAGCAGCCCCCGGGTCCCCGGGGCGGCCAAAAACATTCAGTACTTC. This translates into CASSPRVPGAAKNIQYF.

This clonotype showed up many times. The chain carries TRBV20-1 and TRBJ2-3, with 15 bases lining up with TRBD2. Trimming at V came to 6 bases and at J to 4 bases, leaving 5 bases not matched to a gene. CDR1 and CDR2 from the germline V gene are DFQATT and SNEGSKA (reference sequence). There are 15 residues in the CDR3. The CDR3 DNA follows: TGCAGTGCAATTGGACTAGCGGGGGGGCCAGATACGCAGTATTTT. Translating gives CSAIGLAGGPDTQYF.

In regard to this clonotype: Given the absence of the conserved phenylalanine or tryptophan at the CDR3 end, a read error is likely. V gene TRBV20-1 combines with J gene TRBJ1-2; 8 bases map to TRBD1. V lost 1 base and J lost 8; bases outside the gene matches: 6. The CDR3 runs to 13 residues. Germline V gives CDR1 DFQATT, CDR2 SNEGSKA (reference sequence). In nucleotides, the CDR3 is TGCAGTGCTAGAGTACAGGGGGTTTACGGCTACACCTCC. It is translated as CSARVQGVYGYTS.

This clonotype was seen ten or more times. This rearrangement joins TRBV30 to TRBJ1-1; 9 positions match TRBD1. CDR3 length: 14 residues. With 4 bases clipped from V and 5 bases from J, the junction kept 8 bases outside the gene matches. CDR1 is GTSNPN and CDR2 is SVGIG in the germline V gene (reference sequence). CDR3 in amino acids: CAWTPGQGWTEAFF. CDR3 nucleotide sequence: TGTGCCTGGACCCCGGGACAGGGATGGACTGAAGCTTTCTTT.